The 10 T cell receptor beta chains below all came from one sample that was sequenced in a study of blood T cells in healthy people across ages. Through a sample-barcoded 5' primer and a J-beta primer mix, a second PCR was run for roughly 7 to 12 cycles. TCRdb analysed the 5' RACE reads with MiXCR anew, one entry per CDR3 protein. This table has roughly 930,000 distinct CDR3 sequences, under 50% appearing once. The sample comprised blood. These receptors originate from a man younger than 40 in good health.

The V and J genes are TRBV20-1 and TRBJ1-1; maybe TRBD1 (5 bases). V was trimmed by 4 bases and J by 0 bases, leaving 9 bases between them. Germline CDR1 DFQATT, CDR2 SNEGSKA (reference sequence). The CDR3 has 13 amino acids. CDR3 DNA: TGCAGTGCTAAGACAGTCATGAACACTGAAGCTTTCTTT. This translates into CSAKTVMNTEAFF.

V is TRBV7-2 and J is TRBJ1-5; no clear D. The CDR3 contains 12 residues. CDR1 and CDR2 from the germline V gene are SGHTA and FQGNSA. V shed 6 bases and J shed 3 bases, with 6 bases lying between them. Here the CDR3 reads CASRLPNQPQHF. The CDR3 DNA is TGTGCCAGCAGACTACCCAATCAGCCCCAGCATTTT.

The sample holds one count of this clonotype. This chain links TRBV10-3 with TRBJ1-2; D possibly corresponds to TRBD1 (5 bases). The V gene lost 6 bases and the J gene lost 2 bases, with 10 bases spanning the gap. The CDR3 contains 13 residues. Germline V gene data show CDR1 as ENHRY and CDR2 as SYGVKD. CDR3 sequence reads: CAIRGPRNYGYTF. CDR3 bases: TGTGCCATCAGGGGGCCGAGGAACTATGGCTACACCTTC.

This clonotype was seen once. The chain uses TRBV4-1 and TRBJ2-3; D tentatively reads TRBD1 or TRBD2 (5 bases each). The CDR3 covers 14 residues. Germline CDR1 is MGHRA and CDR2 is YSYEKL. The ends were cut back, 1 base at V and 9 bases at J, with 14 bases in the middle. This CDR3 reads CASSQGQRDRTQYF. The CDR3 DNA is TGCGCCAGCAGCCAAGGGCAAAGGGACCGGACGCAGTATTTT.

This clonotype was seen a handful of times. CDR3 residues: CASSSASAYTDTQYF. CDR3 DNA sequence: TGTGCCAGCAGTTCGGCTAGCGCTTACACAGATACGCAGTATTTT. The gene calls are TRBV7-9 and TRBJ2-3, with a tentative D call TRBD2 (6 bases). CDR1 and CDR2 from the germline V gene are SEHNR and FQNEAQ (reference sequence). Trimming shortened V by 6 bases and J by 2 bases, and 15 bases separated the two germline ends. The CDR3 consists of 15 residues.

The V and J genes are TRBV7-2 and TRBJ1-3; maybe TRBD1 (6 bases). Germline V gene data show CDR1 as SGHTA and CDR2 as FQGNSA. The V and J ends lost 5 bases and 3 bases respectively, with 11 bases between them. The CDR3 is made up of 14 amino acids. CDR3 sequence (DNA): TGTGCCAGCAGCGTACAAGGGGGTGGAAACACCATATATTTT. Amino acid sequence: CASSVQGGGNTIYF.

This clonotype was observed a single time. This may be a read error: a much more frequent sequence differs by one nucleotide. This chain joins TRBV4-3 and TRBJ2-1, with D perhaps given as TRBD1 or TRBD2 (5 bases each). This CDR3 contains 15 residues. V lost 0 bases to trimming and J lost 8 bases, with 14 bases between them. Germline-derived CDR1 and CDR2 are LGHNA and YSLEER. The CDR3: CASSQERSGRDEQFF. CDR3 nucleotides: TGCGCCAGCAGCCAAGAGCGGTCGGGACGGGATGAGCAGTTCTTC.

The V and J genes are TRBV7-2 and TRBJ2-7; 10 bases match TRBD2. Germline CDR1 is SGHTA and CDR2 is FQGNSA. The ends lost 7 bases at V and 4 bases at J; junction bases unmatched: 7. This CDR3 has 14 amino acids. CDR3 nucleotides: TGTGCCAGCACTGCTAGCGGGGGACCTTACGAGCAGTACTTC. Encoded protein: CASTASGGPYEQYF.

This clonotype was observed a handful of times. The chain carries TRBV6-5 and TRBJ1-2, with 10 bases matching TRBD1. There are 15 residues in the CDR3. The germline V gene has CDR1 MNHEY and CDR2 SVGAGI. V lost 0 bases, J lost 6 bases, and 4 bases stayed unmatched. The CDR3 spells CASSYSKTGGDGYTF. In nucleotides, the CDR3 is TGTGCCAGCAGTTACTCGAAGACAGGGGGCGATGGCTACACCTTC.

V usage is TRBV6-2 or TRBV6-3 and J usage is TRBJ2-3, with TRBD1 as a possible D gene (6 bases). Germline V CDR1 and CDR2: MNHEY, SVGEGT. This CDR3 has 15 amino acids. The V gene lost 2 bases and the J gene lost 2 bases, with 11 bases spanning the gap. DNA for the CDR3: TGTGCCAGCAGTTACGGCACAGGGATCACAGATACGCAGTATTTT. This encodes CASSYGTGITDTQYF.